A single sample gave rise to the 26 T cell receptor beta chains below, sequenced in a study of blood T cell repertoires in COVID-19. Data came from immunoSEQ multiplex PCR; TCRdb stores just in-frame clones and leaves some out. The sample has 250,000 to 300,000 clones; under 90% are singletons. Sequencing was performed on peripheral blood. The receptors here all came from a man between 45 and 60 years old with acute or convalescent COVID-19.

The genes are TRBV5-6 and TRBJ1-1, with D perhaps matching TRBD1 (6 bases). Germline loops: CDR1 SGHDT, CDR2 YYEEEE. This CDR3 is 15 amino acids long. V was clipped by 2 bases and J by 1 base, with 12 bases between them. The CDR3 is CASSFPGQQNTEAFF. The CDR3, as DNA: TGTGCCAGCAGCTTCCCGGGACAACAGAACACTGAAGCTTTCTTT.

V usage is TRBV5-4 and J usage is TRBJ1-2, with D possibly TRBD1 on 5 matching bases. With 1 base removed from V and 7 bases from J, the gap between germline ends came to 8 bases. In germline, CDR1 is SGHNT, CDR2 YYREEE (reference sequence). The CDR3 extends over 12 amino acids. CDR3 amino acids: CASSLFGAGYTF. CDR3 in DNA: TGTGCCAGCAGCTTGTTTGGGGCTGGCTACACCTTC.

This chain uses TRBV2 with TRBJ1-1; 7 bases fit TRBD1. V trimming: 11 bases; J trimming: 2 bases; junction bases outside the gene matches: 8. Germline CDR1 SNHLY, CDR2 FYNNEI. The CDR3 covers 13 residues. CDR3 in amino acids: CASTGQQNTEAFF. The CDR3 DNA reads TGTGCCTCCACGGGACAGCAAAACACTGAAGCTTTCTTT.

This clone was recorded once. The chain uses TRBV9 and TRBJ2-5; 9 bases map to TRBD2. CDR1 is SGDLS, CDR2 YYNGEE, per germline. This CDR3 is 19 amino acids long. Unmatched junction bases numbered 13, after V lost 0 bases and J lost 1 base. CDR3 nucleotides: TGTGCCAGCAGCGTAGCTCTTGGGGTAGCGGGGGCCGCCCAAGAGACCCAGTACTTC. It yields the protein CASSVALGVAGAAQETQYF.

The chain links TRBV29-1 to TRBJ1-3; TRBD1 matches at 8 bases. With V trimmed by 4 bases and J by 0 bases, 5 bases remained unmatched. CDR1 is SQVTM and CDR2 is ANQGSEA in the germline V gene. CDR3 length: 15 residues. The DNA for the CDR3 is TGCAGCGTTGGGACAGGGACACACTCTGGAAACACCATATATTTT. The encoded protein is CSVGTGTHSGNTIYF.

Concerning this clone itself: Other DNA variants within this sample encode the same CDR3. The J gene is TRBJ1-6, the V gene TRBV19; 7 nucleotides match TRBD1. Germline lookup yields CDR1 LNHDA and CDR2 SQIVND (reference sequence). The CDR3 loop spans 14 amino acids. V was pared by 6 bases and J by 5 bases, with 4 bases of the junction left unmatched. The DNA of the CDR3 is TGTGCCAGTAGCGCCGGGACAGATAATTCACCCCTCCACTTT. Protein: CASSAGTDNSPLHF.

In DNA, the CDR3 is TGCGCCAGCAGCCGGGCAGAGGGCGAAAAACTGTTTTTT. Amino acid sequence: CASSRAEGEKLFF. J is TRBJ1-4 and V is TRBV5-1; D is undetermined. Germline CDR1 SGHRS, CDR2 YFSETQ. Trimming removed 4 bases from V and 8 bases from J, with 12 bases in between. This CDR3 spans 13 amino acids.

CDR3 in amino acids: CASSFGGQDLFGYTF. CDR3 sequence (DNA): TGTGCCAGCAGTTTTGGCGGACAGGATCTGTTTGGCTACACCTTC. The chain uses TRBV27 and TRBJ1-2; 7 nucleotides line up with TRBD1. After removal of 3 bases from V and 7 bases from J, the junction contained 11 bases not matched to a gene. The germline gives CDR1 MNHEY, CDR2 SMNVEV (reference sequence). This CDR3 comprises 15 residues.

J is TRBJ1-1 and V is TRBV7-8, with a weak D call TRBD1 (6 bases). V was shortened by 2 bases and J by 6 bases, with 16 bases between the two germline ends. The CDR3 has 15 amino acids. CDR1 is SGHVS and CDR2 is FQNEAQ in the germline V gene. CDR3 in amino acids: CASSLRNRDGSEAFF. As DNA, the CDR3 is TGTGCCAGCAGCTTACGTAACAGGGATGGGTCTGAAGCTTTCTTT.

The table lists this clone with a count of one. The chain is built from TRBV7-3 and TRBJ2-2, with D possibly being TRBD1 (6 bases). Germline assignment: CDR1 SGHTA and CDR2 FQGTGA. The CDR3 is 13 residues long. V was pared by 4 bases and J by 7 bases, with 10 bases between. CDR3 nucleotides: TGTGCCAGCAGCTGGGCAGGGGACGGGGAGCTGTTTTTT. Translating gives CASSWAGDGELFF. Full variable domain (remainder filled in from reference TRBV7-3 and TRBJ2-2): GAGVSQTPSNKVTEKGKYVELRCDPISGHTALYWYRQSLGQGPEFLIYFQGTGAADDSGLPNDRFFAVRPEGSVSTLKIQRTERGDSAVYLCASSWAGDGELFFGEGSRLTVL.

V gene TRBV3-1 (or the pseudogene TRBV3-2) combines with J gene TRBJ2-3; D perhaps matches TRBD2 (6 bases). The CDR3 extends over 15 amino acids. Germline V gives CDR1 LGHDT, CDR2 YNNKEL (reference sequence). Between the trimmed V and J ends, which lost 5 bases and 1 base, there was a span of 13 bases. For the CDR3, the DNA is TGTGCCAGCAGCGCTCGGGGGACGCGCACAGATACGCAGTATTTT. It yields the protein CASSARGTRTDTQYF.

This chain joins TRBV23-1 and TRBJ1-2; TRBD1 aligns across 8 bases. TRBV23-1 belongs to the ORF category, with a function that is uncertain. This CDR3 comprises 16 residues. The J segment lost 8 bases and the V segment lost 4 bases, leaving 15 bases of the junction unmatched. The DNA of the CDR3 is TGCGCCAGCAGTCGCCCGACGACCGGGACAGGTGACGGCTACACCTTC. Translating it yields CASSRPTTGTGDGYTF.

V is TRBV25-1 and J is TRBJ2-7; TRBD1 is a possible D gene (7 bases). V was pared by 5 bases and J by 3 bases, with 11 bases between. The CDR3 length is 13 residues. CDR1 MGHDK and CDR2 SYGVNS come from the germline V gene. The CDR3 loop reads CASSPGGNYEQYF. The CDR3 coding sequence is TGTGCCAGCAGTCCAGGGGGGAACTACGAGCAGTACTTC.

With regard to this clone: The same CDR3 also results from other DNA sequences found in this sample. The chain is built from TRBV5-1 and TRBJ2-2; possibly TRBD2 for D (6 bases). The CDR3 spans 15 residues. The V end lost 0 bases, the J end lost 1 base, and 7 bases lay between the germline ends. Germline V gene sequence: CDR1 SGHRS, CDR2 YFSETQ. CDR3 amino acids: CASSLAGGNTGELFF. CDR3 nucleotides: TGCGCCAGCAGCTTGGCCGGGGGGAACACCGGGGAGCTGTTTTTT.

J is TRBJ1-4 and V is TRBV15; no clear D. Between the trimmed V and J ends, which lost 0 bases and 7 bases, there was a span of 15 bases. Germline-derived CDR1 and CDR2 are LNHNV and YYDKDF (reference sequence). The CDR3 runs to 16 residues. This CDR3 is CATSRDSERIFEKLFF. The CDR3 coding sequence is TGTGCCACCAGCAGAGACAGCGAGCGTATCTTTGAAAAACTGTTTTTT.

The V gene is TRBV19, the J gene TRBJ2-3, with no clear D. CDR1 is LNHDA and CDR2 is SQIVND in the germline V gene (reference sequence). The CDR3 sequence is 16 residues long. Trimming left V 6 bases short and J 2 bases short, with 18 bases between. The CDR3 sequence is CASSGWAGLITDTQYF. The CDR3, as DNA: TGTGCCAGTAGCGGATGGGCAGGCCTAATCACAGATACGCAGTATTTT.

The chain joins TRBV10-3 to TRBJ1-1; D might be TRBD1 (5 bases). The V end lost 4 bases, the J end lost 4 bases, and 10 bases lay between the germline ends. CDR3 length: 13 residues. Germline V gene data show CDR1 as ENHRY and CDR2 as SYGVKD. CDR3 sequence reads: CAISVPGGTEAFF. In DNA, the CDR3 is TGTGCCATCAGTGTGCCGGGGGGCACTGAAGCTTTCTTT.

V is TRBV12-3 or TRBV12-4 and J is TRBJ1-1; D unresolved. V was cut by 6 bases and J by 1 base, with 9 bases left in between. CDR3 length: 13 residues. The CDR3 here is CASRTIGNTEAFF. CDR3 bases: TGTGCCAGCAGGACTATTGGGAACACTGAAGCTTTCTTT.

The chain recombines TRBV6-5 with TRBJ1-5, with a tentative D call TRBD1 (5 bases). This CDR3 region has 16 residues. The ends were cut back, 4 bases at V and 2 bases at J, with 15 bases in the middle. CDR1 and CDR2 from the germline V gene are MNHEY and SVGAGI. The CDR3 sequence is CASSLGMTGGNQPQHF. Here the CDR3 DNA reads TGTGCCAGCAGTTTGGGGATGACGGGGGGCAATCAGCCCCAGCATTTT.

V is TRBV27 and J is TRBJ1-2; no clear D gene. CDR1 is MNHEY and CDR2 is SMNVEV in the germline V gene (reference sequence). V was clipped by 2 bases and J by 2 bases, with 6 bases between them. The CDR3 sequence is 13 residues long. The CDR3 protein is CASSLQVNYGYTF. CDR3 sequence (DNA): TGTGCCAGCAGTTTACAGGTCAACTATGGCTACACCTTC.

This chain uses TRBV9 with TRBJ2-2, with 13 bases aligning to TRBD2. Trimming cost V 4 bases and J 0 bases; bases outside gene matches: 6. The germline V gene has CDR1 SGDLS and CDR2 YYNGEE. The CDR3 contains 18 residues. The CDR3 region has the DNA TGTGCCAGCAGCCCTGGACTAGCGGGGGACCCGAACACCGGGGAGCTGTTTTTT. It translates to CASSPGLAGDPNTGELFF.

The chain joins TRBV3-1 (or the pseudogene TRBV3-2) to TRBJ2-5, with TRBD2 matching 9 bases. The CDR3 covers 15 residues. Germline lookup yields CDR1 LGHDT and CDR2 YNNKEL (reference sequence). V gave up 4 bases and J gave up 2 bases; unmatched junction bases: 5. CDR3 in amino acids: CASSPRLAVQETQYF. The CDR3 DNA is TGTGCCAGCAGCCCTCGACTAGCGGTACAAGAGACCCAGTACTTC.

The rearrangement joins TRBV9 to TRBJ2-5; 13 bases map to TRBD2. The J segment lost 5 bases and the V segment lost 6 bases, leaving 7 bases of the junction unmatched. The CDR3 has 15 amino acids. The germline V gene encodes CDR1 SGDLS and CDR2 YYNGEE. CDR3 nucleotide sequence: TGTGCCAGCAAACGCTTGGGACTAGCGGGGGAGACCCAGTACTTC. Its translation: CASKRLGLAGETQYF.

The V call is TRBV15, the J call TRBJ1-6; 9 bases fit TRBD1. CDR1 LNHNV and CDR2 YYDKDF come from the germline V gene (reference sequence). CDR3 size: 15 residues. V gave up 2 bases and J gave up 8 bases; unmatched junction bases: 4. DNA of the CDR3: TGTGCCACCAGCAGAAGCACAGGGGGCGATTCACCCCTCCACTTT. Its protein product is CATSRSTGGDSPLHF. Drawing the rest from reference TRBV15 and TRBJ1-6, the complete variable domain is DAMVIQNPRYQVTQFGKPVTLSCSQTLNHNVMYWYQQKSSQAPKLLFHYYDKDFNNEADTPDNFQSRRPNTSFCFLDIRSPGLGDTAMYLCATSRSTGGDSPLHFGNGTRLTVT.

The CDR3 nucleotides are TGTGCCAGTAGTATAGAGGGGACTAGCGGTTACAATGAGCAGTTCTTC. Encoded protein: CASSIEGTSGYNEQFF. J is TRBJ2-1 and V is TRBV19, with 11 bases matching TRBD2. With V trimmed by 0 bases and J by 4 bases, 2 bases remained unmatched. The CDR3 spans 16 residues. Germline V gives CDR1 LNHDA, CDR2 SQIVND (reference sequence).

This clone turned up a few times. The CDR3 nucleotides are TGTGCCAGCAGCTTAGGGACAGGGTTTTTGAATGAGCAGTTCTTC. Its translation: CASSLGTGFLNEQFF. This rearrangement joins TRBV7-9 to TRBJ2-1; 8 nucleotides match TRBD1. CDR3 length equals 15 residues. Germline CDR1 is SEHNR and CDR2 is FQNEAQ (reference sequence). Trimming removed 1 base from V and 7 bases from J; junction bases left unmatched: 6.